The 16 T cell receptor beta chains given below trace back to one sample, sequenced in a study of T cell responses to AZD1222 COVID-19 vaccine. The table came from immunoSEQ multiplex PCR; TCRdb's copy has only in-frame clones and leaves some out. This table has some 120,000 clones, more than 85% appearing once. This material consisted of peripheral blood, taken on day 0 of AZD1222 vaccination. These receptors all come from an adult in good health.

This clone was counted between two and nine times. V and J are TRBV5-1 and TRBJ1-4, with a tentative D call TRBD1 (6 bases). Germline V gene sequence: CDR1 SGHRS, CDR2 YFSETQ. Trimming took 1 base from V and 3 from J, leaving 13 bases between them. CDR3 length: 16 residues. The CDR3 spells CASSLTGGQANEKLFF. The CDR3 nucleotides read TGCGCCAGCAGCTTGACGGGGGGCCAAGCTAATGAAAAACTGTTTTTT.

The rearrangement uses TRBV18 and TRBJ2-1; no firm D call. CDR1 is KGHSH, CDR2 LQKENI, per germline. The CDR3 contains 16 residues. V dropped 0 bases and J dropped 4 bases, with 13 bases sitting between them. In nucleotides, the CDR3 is TGTGCCAGCTCACCACCCGTGGGTAGAGAATACAATGAGCAGTTCTTC. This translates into CASSPPVGREYNEQFF.

CDR3 sequence (DNA): TGTGCCTGGCAGGGGGCGGCTGGGGCCAACGTCCTGACTTTC. Translated: CAWQGAAGANVLTF. The chain joins TRBV30 to TRBJ2-6, with 8 positions matching TRBD1. V shed 5 bases, J shed 2 bases, and the junction held 2 bases outside the gene matches. There are 14 residues in the CDR3. Germline loops: CDR1 GTSNPN, CDR2 SVGIG (reference sequence). Full variable domain (rest looked up from reference TRBV30 and TRBJ2-6): SQTIHQWPATLVQPVGSPLSLECTVEGTSNPNLYWYRQAAGRGLQLLFYSVGIGQISSEVPQNLSASRPQDRQFILSSKKLLLSDSGFYLCAWQGAAGANVLTFGAGSRLTVL.

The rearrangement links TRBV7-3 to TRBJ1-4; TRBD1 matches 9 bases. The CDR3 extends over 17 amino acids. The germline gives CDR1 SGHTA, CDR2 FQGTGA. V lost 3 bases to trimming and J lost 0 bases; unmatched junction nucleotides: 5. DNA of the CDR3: TGTGCCAGCAGCTTTCTGGACAGGGGAGCAACTAATGAAAAACTGTTTTTT. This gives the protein CASSFLDRGATNEKLFF.

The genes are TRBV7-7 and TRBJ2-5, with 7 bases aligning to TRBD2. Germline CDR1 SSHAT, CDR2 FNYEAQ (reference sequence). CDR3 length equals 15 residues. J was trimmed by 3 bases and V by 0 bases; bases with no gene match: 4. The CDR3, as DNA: TGTGCCAGCAGCTTAGCGGGAGGGAGGGAAGAGACCCAGTACTTC. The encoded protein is CASSLAGGREETQYF. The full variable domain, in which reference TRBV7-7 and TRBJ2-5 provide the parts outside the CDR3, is GAGVSQSPRYKVTKRGQDVTLRCDPISSHATLYWYQQALGQGPEFLTYFNYEAQPDKSGLPSDRFSAERPEGSISTLTIQRTEQRDSAMYRCASSLAGGREETQYFGPGTRLLVL.

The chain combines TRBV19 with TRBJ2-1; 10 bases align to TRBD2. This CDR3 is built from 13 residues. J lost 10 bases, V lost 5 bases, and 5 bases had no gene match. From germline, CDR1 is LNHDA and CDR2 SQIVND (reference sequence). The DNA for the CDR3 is TGTGCCAGTAGTGTACTAGCGGGAAACGAGCAGTTCTTC. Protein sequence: CASSVLAGNEQFF.

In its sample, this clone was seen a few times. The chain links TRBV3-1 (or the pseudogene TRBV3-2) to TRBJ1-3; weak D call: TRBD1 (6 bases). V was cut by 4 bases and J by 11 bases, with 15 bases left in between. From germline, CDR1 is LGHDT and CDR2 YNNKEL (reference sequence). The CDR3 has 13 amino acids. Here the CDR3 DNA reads TGTGCCAGCAGCCCTCGGGGGGCAAGCTCCATATATTTT. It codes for CASSPRGASSIYF.

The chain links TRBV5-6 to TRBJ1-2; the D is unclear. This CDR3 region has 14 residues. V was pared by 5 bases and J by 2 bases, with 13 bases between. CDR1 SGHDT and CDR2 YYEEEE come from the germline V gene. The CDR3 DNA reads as TGTGCCAGCAGAAAGAGGGAATGGAACTATGGCTACACCTTC. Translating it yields CASRKREWNYGYTF.

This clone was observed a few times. The CDR3 loop is CASSLFGMGQKAEAFF. For the CDR3, the DNA is TGTGCCAGCAGCTTGTTCGGGATGGGACAGAAAGCTGAAGCTTTCTTT. The rearrangement links TRBV5-4 to TRBJ1-1, with 7 bases matching TRBD1. The germline V gene has CDR1 SGHNT and CDR2 YYREEE (reference sequence). V dropped 1 base and J dropped 6; count of bases not matched to a gene: 12. This CDR3 spans 16 amino acids.

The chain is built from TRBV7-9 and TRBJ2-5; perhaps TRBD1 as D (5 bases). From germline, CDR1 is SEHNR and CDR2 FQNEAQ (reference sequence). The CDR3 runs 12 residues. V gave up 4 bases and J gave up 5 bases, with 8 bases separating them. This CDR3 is CASSYNRETQYF. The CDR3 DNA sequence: TGTGCCAGCAGCTACAACAGGGAGACCCAGTACTTC.

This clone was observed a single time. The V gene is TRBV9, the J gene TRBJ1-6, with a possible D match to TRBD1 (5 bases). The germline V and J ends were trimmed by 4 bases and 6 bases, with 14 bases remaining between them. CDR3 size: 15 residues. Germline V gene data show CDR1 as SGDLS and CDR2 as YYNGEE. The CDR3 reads CASSPGGGFNSPLHF. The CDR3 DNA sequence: TGTGCCAGCAGCCCCGGGGGTGGGTTTAATTCACCCCTCCACTTT. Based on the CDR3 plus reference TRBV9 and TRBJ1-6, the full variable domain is DSGVTQTPKHLITATGQRVTLRCSPRSGDLSVYWYQQSLDQGLQFLIQYYNGEERAKGNILERFSAQQFPDLHSELNLSSLELGDSALYFCASSPGGGFNSPLHFGNGTRLTVT.

CDR3 region: CASSLDQGLHEQFF. Written as DNA, the CDR3 is TGTGCCAGCAGCTTAGATCAAGGGTTGCATGAGCAGTTCTTC. The chain links TRBV11-2 to TRBJ2-1; D call uncertain. Germline CDR1 and CDR2: SGHAT and FQNNGV. Trimming took off 0 bases at V and 8 bases at J, with 11 bases between the two ends. This CDR3 is 14 amino acids long.

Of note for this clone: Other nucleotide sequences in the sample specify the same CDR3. CDR3 sequence (DNA): TGTGCCAGCAGTTTAGGGACAGGCCTCACTGAAGCTTTCTTT. Encoded protein: CASSLGTGLTEAFF. The rearrangement links TRBV28 to TRBJ1-1; TRBD1 aligns across 8 bases. Looked up from germline, CDR1 is MDHEN and CDR2 is SYDVKM. The CDR3 consists of 14 residues. V lost 2 bases, J lost 4 bases, and 3 bases stayed unmatched.

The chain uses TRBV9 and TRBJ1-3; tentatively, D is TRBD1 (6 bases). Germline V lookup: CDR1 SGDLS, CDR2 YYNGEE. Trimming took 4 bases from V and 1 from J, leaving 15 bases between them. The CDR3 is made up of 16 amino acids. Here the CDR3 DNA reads TGTGCCAGCAGCTCTTATCAGGGGATTTCTGGAAACACCATATATTTT. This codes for CASSSYQGISGNTIYF.

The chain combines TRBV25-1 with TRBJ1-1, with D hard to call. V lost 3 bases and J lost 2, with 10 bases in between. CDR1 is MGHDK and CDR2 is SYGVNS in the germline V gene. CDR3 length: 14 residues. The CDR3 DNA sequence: TGTGCCAGCAGTGAGAAGGGATTCAACACTGAAGCTTTCTTT. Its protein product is CASSEKGFNTEAFF.

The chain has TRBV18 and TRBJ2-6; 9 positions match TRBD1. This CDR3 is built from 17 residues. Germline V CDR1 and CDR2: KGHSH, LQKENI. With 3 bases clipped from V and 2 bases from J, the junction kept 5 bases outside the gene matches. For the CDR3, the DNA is TGTGCCAGCTCACCCCTCCGGGACAGGGCTGGGGCCAACGTCCTGACTTTC. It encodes CASSPLRDRAGANVLTF. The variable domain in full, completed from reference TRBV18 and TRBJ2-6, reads NAGVMQNPRHLVRRRGQEARLRCSPMKGHSHVYWYRQLPEEGLKFMVYLQKENIIDESGMPKERFSAEFPKEGPSILRIQQVVRGDSAAYFCASSPLRDRAGANVLTFGAGSRLTVL.